The 24 T cell receptor beta chains below come from one sample, sequenced in a study of blood T cell repertoires in COVID-19. TCRdb keeps only in-frame clones here, not all; method: immunoSEQ multiplex PCR. This sample has some 100,000 clones, with 86% found just once. Sequenced: peripheral blood. Receptors were obtained from a man aged 65 to 79 who had recovered from COVID-19.

CDR3 sequence: CAGSRRRDLYGYTF. The DNA of the CDR3 is TGTGCCGGGTCTAGGCGGCGTGACTTATATGGCTACACCTTC. The chain links TRBV28 to TRBJ1-2; D uncertain. Germline V CDR1 and CDR2: MDHEN, SYDVKM. V was shortened by 11 bases and J by 5 bases, with 21 bases between the two germline ends. This CDR3 spans 14 amino acids.

The rearrangement joins TRBV4-1 to TRBJ2-1; 11 bases line up with TRBD2. Germline CDR1 is MGHRA and CDR2 is YSYEKL. This CDR3 has 15 residues. The V segment lost 7 bases and the J segment 5 bases; nucleotides outside the gene matches: 7. CDR3 nucleotides: TGCGCCAGCAACGAACTAGCGGGAGCTAACAATGAGCAGTTCTTC. This translates into CASNELAGANNEQFF.

This chain joins TRBV9 and TRBJ2-5, with D possibly TRBD1 on 5 matching bases. Trimming stripped 2 bases from V and 2 bases from J, with 13 bases between. CDR3 size: 15 residues. Per germline, CDR1 SGDLS and CDR2 YYNGEE. This CDR3 is CASSVWKGAQETQYF. The CDR3 coding sequence is TGTGCCAGCAGCGTGTGGAAAGGGGCACAAGAGACCCAGTACTTC.

V gene TRBV7-3 combines with J gene TRBJ2-1; the D is unclear. The CDR3 sequence is 15 residues long. Germline V gene data show CDR1 as SGHTA and CDR2 as FQGTGA. V lost 5 bases and J 5 bases, leaving 16 bases between the germline ends. CDR3 residues: CASSPPGAQNNEQFF. The CDR3 nucleotides are TGTGCCAGCAGCCCTCCGGGTGCCCAGAACAATGAGCAGTTCTTC.

Many counts were recorded for this clone. The chain has TRBV2 and TRBJ1-6; 7 bases map to TRBD1. Germline CDR1 SNHLY, CDR2 FYNNEI. The V and J ends lost 5 bases and 8 bases, in that order; junction bases with no gene match: 6. CDR3 length: 14 residues. The CDR3, as DNA: TGTGCCAGCAGTCGTGACAGGGTGGATTCACCCCTCCACTTT. Its translation: CASSRDRVDSPLHF.

The chain joins TRBV12-3 or TRBV12-4 to TRBJ1-3; D is ambiguous. Between the trimmed V and J ends, which lost 6 bases and 3 bases, there was a span of 6 bases. CDR3 size: 12 residues. For the CDR3, the DNA is TGTGCCAGCAGCTCGGTTGGAAACACCATATATTTT. Amino acid sequence: CASSSVGNTIYF.

The V gene is TRBV5-1, the J gene TRBJ2-1; 8 positions agree with TRBD2. Germline V gene sequence: CDR1 SGHRS, CDR2 YFSETQ. The CDR3 extends over 15 amino acids. V shed 0 bases, J shed 4 bases, and the junction held 3 bases outside the gene matches. In DNA, the CDR3 is TGCGCCAGCAGCTTGGGTAGCGGGACGTACAATGAGCAGTTCTTC. It is translated as CASSLGSGTYNEQFF.

The V and J genes are TRBV30 and TRBJ2-3, with TRBD2 matching 7 bases. The germline CDR1 and CDR2 sequences are GTSNPN and SVGIG (reference sequence). The trim removed 3 bases at V and 8 bases at J, leaving 8 bases unmatched. The length of the CDR3 is 13 residues. The CDR3 protein is CAWRTHRLATQYF. The CDR3 DNA reads as TGTGCCTGGAGGACCCACAGACTAGCTACGCAGTATTTT.

The rearrangement links TRBV6-2 or TRBV6-3 to TRBJ2-1, with D perhaps matching TRBD2 (6 bases). V was trimmed by 4 bases and J by 5 bases, leaving 15 bases between them. CDR3 length: 15 residues. The germline CDR1 and CDR2 sequences are MNHEY and SVGEGT. This CDR3 reads CASSFLGLQDNEQFF. CDR3 bases: TGTGCCAGCAGTTTCCTGGGACTCCAGGACAATGAGCAGTTCTTC.

The CDR3 protein is CASSPQGKQGETQYF. CDR3 bases: TGTGCCAGCTCCCCCCAGGGGAAACAAGGAGAGACCCAGTACTTC. The rearrangement joins TRBV18 to TRBJ2-5; TRBD1 is a possible D gene (6 bases). V dropped 6 bases and J dropped 4 bases, with 18 bases sitting between them. CDR1 KGHSH and CDR2 LQKENI come from the germline V gene. This CDR3 has 15 amino acids.

The chain recombines TRBV15 with TRBJ2-1; perhaps TRBD2 as D (5 bases). Between the trimmed V and J ends, which lost 2 bases and 7 bases, there was a span of 15 bases. CDR1 is LNHNV, CDR2 YYDKDF, per germline (reference sequence). The CDR3 extends over 15 amino acids. The CDR3 protein is CATSRRGDLGNEQFF. Here the CDR3 DNA reads TGTGCCACCAGCAGACGGGGAGACCTGGGGAATGAGCAGTTCTTC.

This chain links TRBV2 with TRBJ2-1; 9 bases line up with TRBD2. In germline, CDR1 is SNHLY, CDR2 FYNNEI. Unmatched junction bases numbered 4, after V lost 8 bases and J lost 5 bases. The CDR3 is 13 amino acids. The CDR3: CASLAGLDNEQFF. In DNA, the CDR3 is TGTGCCAGCCTAGCGGGACTGGACAATGAGCAGTTCTTC.

The chain links TRBV15 to TRBJ2-2; D might be TRBD2 (6 bases). Trimming took 5 bases from V and 5 from J, leaving 15 bases between them. This CDR3 has 15 amino acids. Per germline, CDR1 LNHNV and CDR2 YYDKDF (reference sequence). CDR3 coding DNA: TGTGCCACCAGCGGAAGATATGCGGGGACCGGGGAGCTGTTTTTT. It encodes CATSGRYAGTGELFF.

The rearrangement uses TRBV1 and TRBJ2-5; TRBD2 reflects the table's D call only, with no check against the DNA. TRBV1 is noted as a pseudogene. The CDR3 sequence is 15 residues long. The CDR3 spells CTSSLKPKYQETQYF. The CDR3 DNA reads as TGCACCAGCAGCCTAAAACCTAAGTACCAAGAGACCCAGTACTTC.

In the case of this clone: Within the sample, other DNA sequences also encode this same CDR3. The chain couples TRBV28 to TRBJ2-7; the D is unclear. Trimming removed 6 bases at V and 3 bases at J, with 6 bases between. Germline V gene sequence: CDR1 MDHEN, CDR2 SYDVKM. The CDR3 spans 11 residues. Written as DNA, the CDR3 is TGTGCCAGCAGCCTAAACTACGAGCAGTACTTC. Protein: CASSLNYEQYF. The whole variable domain, remainder taken from reference TRBV28 and TRBJ2-7, is DVKVTQSSRYLVKRTGEKVFLECVQDMDHENMFWYRQDPGLGLRLIYFSYDVKMKEKGDIPEGYSVSREKKERFSLILESASTNQTSMYLCASSLNYEQYFGPGTRLTVT.

The CDR3 bases are TGTGCCAGTAGTGCACAGGGGAGCTCCTACGAGCAGTACTTC. Protein sequence: CASSAQGSSYEQYF. The chain carries TRBV19 and TRBJ2-7; 7 nucleotides agree with TRBD1. Germline CDR1 LNHDA, CDR2 SQIVND (reference sequence). The CDR3 extends over 14 amino acids. V dropped 5 bases and J dropped 0; count of bases not matched to a gene: 4.

This chain connects TRBV19 to TRBJ2-1; TRBD2 matches 8 bases. Per germline, CDR1 LNHDA and CDR2 SQIVND (reference sequence). With V trimmed by 1 base and J by 3 bases, 5 bases remained unmatched. CDR3 length equals 16 residues. The CDR3 coding sequence is TGTGCCAGTAGTATAGGACGGGAGGGCCTCTACAATGAGCAGTTCTTC. Residues: CASSIGREGLYNEQFF.

CDR3 bases: TGTGCCAGCAGCTTGGTAGCCACTAATTCACCCCTCCACTTT. It translates to CASSLVATNSPLHF. This chain connects TRBV5-5 to TRBJ1-6; D is ambiguous. Germline-derived CDR1 and CDR2 are SGHKS and YYEKEE (reference sequence). The CDR3 spans 14 residues. The V end was cut by 0 bases, the J end by 6 bases, with 7 bases between.

This chain links TRBV5-1 with TRBJ2-7; TRBD2 matches 14 bases. The germline V gene encodes CDR1 SGHRS and CDR2 YFSETQ. The CDR3 has 15 residues. With V trimmed by 5 bases and J by 4 bases, 5 bases remained unmatched. CDR3: CASSFGTSGSYEQYF. CDR3 bases: TGCGCCAGCAGTTTTGGGACTAGCGGGAGTTACGAGCAGTACTTC.

The genes are TRBV6-5 and TRBJ1-2; maybe TRBD1 (5 bases). The CDR3 totals 14 residues. V was cut by 1 base and J by 7 bases, with 13 bases left in between. The germline V gene has CDR1 MNHEY and CDR2 SVGAGI. The CDR3 loop is CASSYYSGWTGYTF. The CDR3 region has the DNA TGTGCCAGCAGTTACTATTCAGGGTGGACTGGCTACACCTTC.

The chain joins TRBV6-5 to TRBJ1-2; the D is unclear. Trimming stripped 6 bases from V and 6 bases from J, with 8 bases between. The CDR3 extends over 11 amino acids. Germline CDR1 and CDR2: MNHEY and SVGAGI. CDR3 coding DNA: TGTGCCAGCAGGTTTCTAGATGGCTACACCTTC. Its translation is CASRFLDGYTF.

The rearrangement links TRBV28 to TRBJ2-1; D possibly corresponds to TRBD1 (5 bases). V was shortened by 5 bases and J by 6 bases, with 8 bases between the two germline ends. This CDR3 has 12 residues. Germline CDR1 is MDHEN and CDR2 is SYDVKM. The DNA for the CDR3 is TGTGCCAGCAGTCGACAGTTCAATGAGCAGTTCTTC. Protein: CASSRQFNEQFF. Together with reference TRBV28 and TRBJ2-1, the CDR3 gives the full variable domain: DVKVTQSSRYLVKRTGEKVFLECVQDMDHENMFWYRQDPGLGLRLIYFSYDVKMKEKGDIPEGYSVSREKKERFSLILESASTNQTSMYLCASSRQFNEQFFGPGTRLTVL.

The chain has TRBV7-8 and TRBJ2-7, with D possibly matching TRBD1 (6 bases). Trimming stripped 5 bases from V and 5 bases from J, with 16 bases between. This CDR3 region has 14 residues. Per germline, CDR1 SGHVS and CDR2 FQNEAQ. CDR3 loop: CASSPTYREDEQYF. CDR3 coding DNA: TGTGCCAGCAGCCCTACTTACAGGGAAGACGAGCAGTACTTC.

The chain uses TRBV27 and TRBJ2-3; D possibly corresponds to TRBD1 (5 bases). This CDR3 comprises 13 residues. Germline V gene lookup returns CDR1 MNHEY and CDR2 SMNVEV (reference sequence). The V end was cut by 6 bases, the J end by 0 bases, with 7 bases between. The CDR3 DNA is TGTGCCAGCAGAGCAGGGAGCACAGATACGCAGTATTTT. This translates into CASRAGSTDTQYF.